This T cell receptor beta chain was captured in a study of T-cell reconstitution after alpha-beta-depleted transplantation in children. This clonotype was recorded many times. Its antigen is unknown. Study-wide points: Several hundred rapidly expanded clones from non-depleted graft cells reportedly supplied alpha-beta T cells about two months post-transplant.

Unique molecular identifiers were used in preparing the TCRbeta library. TCRdb reprocessed the PCR reads via MiXCR and lists one record per CDR3 protein. The table lists roughly 76,000 distinct CDR3 sequences, roughly a tenth of them singletons. The sample here was PBMCs, taken before TCRalphabeta/CD19-depleted stem cell transplant. This clonotype was sampled from a boy aged 5-17 years with acute myeloid leukemia, due to receive a stem cell transplant.

The CDR3 nucleotides are TGTGCCAGCAGATACCGTGGAAGCGATACCTACAATGAGCAGTTCTTC. Its translation is CASRYRGSDTYNEQFF. The chain carries TRBV5-5 and TRBJ2-1, with D unresolved. Germline CDR1 is SGHKS and CDR2 is YYEKEE (reference sequence). Trimming shortened V by 5 bases and J by 2 bases, and 17 bases separated the two germline ends. The CDR3 is 16 amino acids.